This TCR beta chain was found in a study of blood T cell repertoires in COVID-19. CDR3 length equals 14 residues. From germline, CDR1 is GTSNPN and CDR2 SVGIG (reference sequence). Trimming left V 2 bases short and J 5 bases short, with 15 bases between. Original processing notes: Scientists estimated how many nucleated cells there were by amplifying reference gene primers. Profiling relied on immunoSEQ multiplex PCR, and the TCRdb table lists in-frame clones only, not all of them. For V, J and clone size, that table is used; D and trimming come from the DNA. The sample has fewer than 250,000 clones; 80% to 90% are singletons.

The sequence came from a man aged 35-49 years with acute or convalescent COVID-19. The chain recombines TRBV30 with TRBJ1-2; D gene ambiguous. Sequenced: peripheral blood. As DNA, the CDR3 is TGTGCCTGGAGTTGGAGAGGCCTGAAGTATGGCTACACCTTC. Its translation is CAWSWRGLKYGYTF. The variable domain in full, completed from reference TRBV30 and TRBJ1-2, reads SQTIHQWPATLVQPVGSPLSLECTVEGTSNPNLYWYRQAAGRGLQLLFYSVGIGQISSEVPQNLSASRPQDRQFILSSKKLLLSDSGFYLCAWSWRGLKYGYTFGSGTRLTVV.